This T cell receptor (beta chain) was captured by sequencing in a study of T cells in Graves' hyperthyroidism and ophthalmopathy. Study-level background: Peripheral blood was secured at the point of initial diagnosis, before any treatment.

The V gene lost 8 bases and the J gene lost 5 bases, with 20 bases spanning the gap. This CDR3 comprises 15 residues. In germline, CDR1 is MDHEN, CDR2 SYDVKM. This clonotype was picked up many times. What was amplified from RNA transcripts were TCR beta CDR3 regions. A set of HTBI primers served as the primers for a first-round RT-PCR of the TCR CDR3. From the multiplex PCR reads, TCRdb called clonotypes with MiXCR, one entry per CDR3 protein. The sample has 600,000 to 650,000 distinct CDR3 sequences; about 20% are singletons. Sequencing was performed on blood. The source is a young man with Graves' ophthalmopathy. The rearrangement uses TRBV28 and TRBJ2-3, with D possibly TRBD2 on 5 matching bases. CDR3 nucleotide sequence: TGTGCCAGCCGAACCCCGCAGCGGAACAGAGATACGCAGTATTTT. Translating it yields CASRTPQRNRDTQYF.